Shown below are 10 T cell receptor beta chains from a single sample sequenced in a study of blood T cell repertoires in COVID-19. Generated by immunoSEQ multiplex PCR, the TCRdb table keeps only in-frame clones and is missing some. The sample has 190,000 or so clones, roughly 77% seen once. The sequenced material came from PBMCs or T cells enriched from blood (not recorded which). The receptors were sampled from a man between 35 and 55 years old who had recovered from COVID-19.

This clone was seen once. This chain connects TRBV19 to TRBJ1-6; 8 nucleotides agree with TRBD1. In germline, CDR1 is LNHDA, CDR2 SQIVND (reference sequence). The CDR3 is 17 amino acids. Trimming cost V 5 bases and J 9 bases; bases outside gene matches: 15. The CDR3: CASSPRDRSLSASPLHF. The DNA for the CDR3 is TGTGCCAGTAGTCCCCGGGACAGGTCCCTGAGCGCTTCACCCCTCCACTTT.

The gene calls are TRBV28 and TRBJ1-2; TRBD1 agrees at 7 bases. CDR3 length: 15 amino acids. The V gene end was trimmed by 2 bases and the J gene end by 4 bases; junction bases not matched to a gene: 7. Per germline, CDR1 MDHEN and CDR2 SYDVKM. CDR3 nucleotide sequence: TGTGCCAGCAGTTTAGCCCGGACAGGCTTCTATGGCTACACCTTC. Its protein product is CASSLARTGFYGYTF.

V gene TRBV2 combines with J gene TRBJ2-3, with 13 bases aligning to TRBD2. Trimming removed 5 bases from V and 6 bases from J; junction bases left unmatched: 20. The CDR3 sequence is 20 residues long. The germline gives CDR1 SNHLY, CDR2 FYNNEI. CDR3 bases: TGTGCCAGCAGTCGAAGAGGTCCGTGGCCAGGGACTAGCGGGGAGGATACGCAGTATTTT. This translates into CASSRRGPWPGTSGEDTQYF.

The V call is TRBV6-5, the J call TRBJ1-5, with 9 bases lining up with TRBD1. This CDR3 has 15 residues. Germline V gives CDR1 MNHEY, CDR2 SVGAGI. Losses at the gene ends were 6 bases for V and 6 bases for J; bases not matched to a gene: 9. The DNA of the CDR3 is TGTGCCAGCAGCCCGACAGGGGGAACGGGTCAGCCCCAGCATTTT. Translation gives CASSPTGGTGQPQHF.

The CDR3 DNA reads TGTGCCAGCAGCTTGGGGGACAGGCCCGGGGAGACCCAGTACTTC. Translating gives CASSLGDRPGETQYF. This chain links TRBV5-6 with TRBJ2-5, with TRBD1 matching over 8 bases. Germline CDR1 and CDR2: SGHDT and YYEEEE. With V trimmed by 0 bases and J by 5 bases, 6 bases remained unmatched. CDR3 length: 15 residues.

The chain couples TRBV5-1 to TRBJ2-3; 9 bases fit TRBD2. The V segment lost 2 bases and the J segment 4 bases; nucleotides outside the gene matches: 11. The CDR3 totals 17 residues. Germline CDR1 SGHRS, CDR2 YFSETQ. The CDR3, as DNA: TGCGCCAGCAGCTTTACGTCCGGGACTAGCTCCCCAGATACGCAGTATTTT. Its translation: CASSFTSGTSSPDTQYF.

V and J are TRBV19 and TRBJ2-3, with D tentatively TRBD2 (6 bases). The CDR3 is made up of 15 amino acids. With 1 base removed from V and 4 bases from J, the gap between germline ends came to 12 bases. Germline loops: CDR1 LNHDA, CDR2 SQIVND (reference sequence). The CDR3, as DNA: TGTGCCAGTAGTATAGCCCCGGGAGTATCAGATACGCAGTATTTT. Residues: CASSIAPGVSDTQYF.

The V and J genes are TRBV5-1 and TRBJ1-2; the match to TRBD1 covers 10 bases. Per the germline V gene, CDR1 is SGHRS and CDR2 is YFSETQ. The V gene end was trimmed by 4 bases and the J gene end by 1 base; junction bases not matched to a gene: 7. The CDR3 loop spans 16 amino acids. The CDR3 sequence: CASSQGQGPVNYGYTF. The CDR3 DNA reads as TGCGCCAGCAGCCAGGGACAGGGGCCAGTTAACTATGGCTACACCTTC.

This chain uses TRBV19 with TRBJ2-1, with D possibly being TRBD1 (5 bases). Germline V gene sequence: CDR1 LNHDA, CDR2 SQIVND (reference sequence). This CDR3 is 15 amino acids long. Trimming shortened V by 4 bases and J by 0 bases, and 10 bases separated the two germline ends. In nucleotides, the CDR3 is TGTGCCAGTAGTAAGACAGCTCTCTCCTACAATGAGCAGTTCTTC. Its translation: CASSKTALSYNEQFF.

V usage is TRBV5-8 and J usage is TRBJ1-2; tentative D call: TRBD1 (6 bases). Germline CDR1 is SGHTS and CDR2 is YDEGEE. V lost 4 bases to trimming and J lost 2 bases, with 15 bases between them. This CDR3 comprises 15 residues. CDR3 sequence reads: CASSVTRTANYGYTF. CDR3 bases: TGTGCCAGCAGCGTAACGAGGACAGCCAACTATGGCTACACCTTC.